These 27 T cell receptor beta chains originate from one sample sequenced in a study of T cell repertoires in aging, cancer and after chemotherapy (dated by TCRdb to about 2019). Genomic DNA extracted from peripheral blood, rather than sorted cells or RNA, was used as the source for amplification of TCR beta rearrangements. The sample was run on an Illumina MiSeq. Multiplex touch-down PCR with a mixed TRB-A/B primer pool was used to amplify rearranged TRB sequences covering the V, D and J segments. TCRdb reworked the public reads: Q25 trimming with fastp, MiXCR clone assembly, productive beta chains retained. Merged by CDR3 protein, the rows form single entries marked with the most common genes and DNA. The sample table shows 1,500 to 2,000 distinct CDR3 sequences, and around 38% are seen once. The ten largest clones add up to approximately 40% of the sample. The sample consisted of blood. These receptors were obtained from a human donor with a solid tumor.

This chain links TRBV12-3 or TRBV12-4 with TRBJ1-1; D not certain. V gave up 7 bases and J gave up 4 bases, with 19 bases separating them. This CDR3 comprises 15 residues. CDR3 in amino acids: CASTLGWGSGTEAFF. DNA of the CDR3: TGTGCCAGCACCTTGGGCTGGGGATCGGGCACTGAAGCTTTCTTT.

The rearrangement links TRBV20-1 to TRBJ1-2, with 7 bases aligning to TRBD1. The CDR3 has 13 amino acids. V lost 3 bases to trimming and J lost 4 bases; unmatched junction nucleotides: 5. Germline CDR1 is DFQATT and CDR2 is SNEGSKA (reference sequence). DNA of the CDR3: TGCAGTGCTAGTATGAACAGGGGCTATGGCTACACCTTC. Translated: CSASMNRGYGYTF.

In this sample, this clonotype turned up a few times. The chain recombines TRBV19 with TRBJ2-1; 11 bases map to TRBD2. Germline V gene data show CDR1 as LNHDA and CDR2 as SQIVND (reference sequence). Trimming removed 2 bases from V and 6 bases from J; junction bases left unmatched: 3. The CDR3 is 15 residues long. CDR3 DNA: TGTGCCAGTAGTATAATAGCGGGAGGGCCCAATGAGCAGTTCTTC. Its translation: CASSIIAGGPNEQFF.

This clonotype was detected a few times. The chain is built from TRBV27 and TRBJ1-2, with TRBD1 identical over 9 bases. Germline values: CDR1 MNHEY, CDR2 SMNVEV (reference sequence). J gave up 7 bases and V 6 bases, and 6 bases lay outside the gene matches. The CDR3 runs 13 residues. The CDR3 loop reads CASRITGGVGYTF. The CDR3 bases are TGTGCCAGCAGAATCACAGGGGGCGTTGGCTACACCTTC.

J is TRBJ2-7 and V is TRBV12-3 or TRBV12-4; 7 bases align to TRBD2. CDR3 size: 15 residues. V shed 6 bases and J 3 bases; nucleotides not matched to a gene: 11. In nucleotides, the CDR3 is TGTGCCAGCAGGGCTCAGGCTAGCGGAGACTACGAGCAGTACTTC. It specifies CASRAQASGDYEQYF.

The J gene is TRBJ1-2, the V gene TRBV11-3; the D is unclear. This CDR3 region has 13 residues. Trimming left V 3 bases short and J 3 bases short, with 8 bases between. CDR1 is SGHNT, CDR2 YENEEA, per germline. The CDR3 is CASSLESHYGYTF. In DNA, the CDR3 is TGTGCCAGCAGCTTGGAGTCTCACTATGGCTACACCTTC.

This clonotype is termed large (0.1 to 1%). The chain recombines TRBV29-1 with TRBJ2-7; 7 nucleotides agree with TRBD1. Germline CDR1 is SQVTM and CDR2 is ANQGSEA. The CDR3 is 12 residues long. CDR3 loop: CSAGTVSYEQYF. DNA for the CDR3: TGCAGTGCCGGGACAGTCTCCTACGAGCAGTACTTC.

V gene TRBV6-2 or TRBV6-3 combines with J gene TRBJ2-7; TRBD2 is a possible D gene (6 bases). The CDR3 length is 16 residues. Trimming cost V 5 bases and J 5 bases, with 22 bases left between them. Germline assignment: CDR1 MNHEY and CDR2 SVGEGT. CDR3 sequence (DNA): TGTGCCAGCAGTGCAAGGCCCCACGGGGGTGGGCACGAGCAGTACTTC. Its translation is CASSARPHGGGHEQYF.

This clonotype was seen a handful of times. CDR3 sequence: CSPRQGTYEQYF. The CDR3 DNA is TGCAGTCCCAGGCAGGGTACCTACGAGCAGTACTTC. The chain carries TRBV20-1 and TRBJ2-7; weak D call: TRBD1 (5 bases). The germline V gene encodes CDR1 DFQATT and CDR2 SNEGSKA (reference sequence). The V end lost 8 bases, the J end lost 2 bases, and 13 bases lay between the germline ends. This CDR3 comprises 12 residues.

Regarding this clonotype: This may arise from a read error, as a much more abundant clone is one base away. Without the conserved terminal phenylalanine or tryptophan, this CDR3 likely stems from a read error. This sequence joins TRBV7-9 and TRBJ2-5, with 7 nucleotides matching TRBD2. The CDR3 loop spans 13 amino acids. V shed 4 bases and J 4 bases; nucleotides not matched to a gene: 3. Germline-derived CDR1 and CDR2 are SEHNR and FQNEAQ (reference sequence). The CDR3 region is CASSSGLGETQYL. The CDR3 nucleotides read TGTGCCAGCAGCTCAGGACTAGGAGAGACCCAGTACTTA.

J is TRBJ1-6 and V is TRBV11-2, with D possibly matching TRBD1 (5 bases). The CDR3 has 13 residues. Trimming left V 5 bases short and J 7 bases short, with 9 bases between. Germline V gene data show CDR1 as SGHAT and CDR2 as FQNNGV. CDR3 loop: CASSDRTNSPLHF. CDR3 nucleotide sequence: TGTGCCAGCAGCGATCGGACAAATTCACCCCTCCACTTT. The whole variable domain, filled in from reference TRBV11-2 and TRBJ1-6, reads EAGVAQSPRYKIIEKRQSVAFWCNPISGHATLYWYQQILGQGPKLLIQFQNNGVVDDSQLPKDRFSAERLKGVDSTLKIQPAKLEDSAVYLCASSDRTNSPLHFGNGTRLTVT.

The rearrangement links TRBV19 to TRBJ2-3, with D tentatively TRBD2 (5 bases). V was shortened by 5 bases and J by 8 bases, with 14 bases between the two germline ends. CDR3 size: 13 residues. The germline gives CDR1 LNHDA, CDR2 SQIVND (reference sequence). The CDR3 loop reads CASSYLGDATQYF. In nucleotides, the CDR3 is TGTGCCAGTAGTTACTTGGGAGATGCTACGCAGTATTTT.

This clonotype was found a few times. This sequence joins TRBV11-3 and TRBJ1-1; D uncertain. There are 11 residues in the CDR3. CDR1 is SGHNT, CDR2 YENEEA, per germline. The V gene lost 2 bases and the J gene lost 7 bases, with 5 bases spanning the gap. The CDR3 region is CASSLSSEAFF. The CDR3 DNA is TGTGCCAGCAGCTTAAGTAGTGAAGCTTTCTTT.

This sequence joins TRBV5-1 and TRBJ2-1; no clear D gene. Trimming left V 1 base short and J 2 bases short, with 7 bases between. Germline values: CDR1 SGHRS, CDR2 YFSETQ. The length of the CDR3 is 14 residues. The DNA for the CDR3 is TGCGCCAGCAGCTTGTCGGGCACCTACAATGAGCAGTTCTTC. Translating gives CASSLSGTYNEQFF.

This clonotype was seen only once. The chain links TRBV2 to TRBJ1-1, with D tentatively TRBD1 (5 bases). The V gene lost 6 bases and the J gene lost 6 bases, with 11 bases spanning the gap. The V gene's germline CDR1 is SNHLY and CDR2 FYNNEI. The CDR3 loop spans 12 amino acids. CDR3 nucleotides: TGTGCCAGCAGGACAGTAGACCCTGAAGCTTTCTTT. It specifies CASRTVDPEAFF.

The chain combines TRBV28 with TRBJ2-7, with TRBD2 as a possible D gene (6 bases). The V and J ends lost 1 base and 3 bases respectively, with 13 bases between them. Looked up from germline, CDR1 is MDHEN and CDR2 is SYDVKM. The CDR3 is made up of 15 amino acids. The CDR3 nucleotides are TGTGCCAGCAGTTTATTAGGAGGGGACCTCTACGAGCAGTACTTC. Its protein product is CASSLLGGDLYEQYF.

The chain employs TRBV27 and TRBJ2-3; unclear D gene. Deletions cut 11 bases from V and 6 bases from J, with 15 bases between. CDR3 size: 12 residues. Germline assignment: CDR1 MNHEY and CDR2 SMNVEV (reference sequence). CDR3 in amino acids: CASAANWDTQYF. CDR3 nucleotides: TGTGCCTCGGCTGCTAACTGGGATACGCAGTATTTT.

The chain uses TRBV20-1 and TRBJ1-2, with TRBD1 identical over 8 bases. Unmatched junction bases numbered 2, after V lost 0 bases and J lost 2 bases. Germline assignment: CDR1 DFQATT and CDR2 SNEGSKA (reference sequence). CDR3 length: 14 amino acids. The chain's CDR3 is CSAREDRENYGYTF. CDR3 DNA: TGCAGTGCTAGAGAGGACAGGGAAAACTATGGCTACACCTTC.

The V gene is TRBV4-2, the J gene TRBJ1-1, with a tentative D call TRBD1 (6 bases). This CDR3 has 13 amino acids. Deletions cut 4 bases from V and 6 bases from J, with 12 bases between. Looked up from germline, CDR1 is LGHNA and CDR2 is YNFKEQ. CDR3 residues: CASSPLPGAEAFF. CDR3 coding DNA: TGTGCCAGCAGCCCCCTCCCAGGGGCTGAAGCTTTCTTT.

The chain employs TRBV28 and TRBJ2-7, with TRBD1 identical over 9 bases. Germline CDR1 and CDR2: MDHEN and SYDVKM. Germline trimming cut 5 bases from V and 5 bases from J; bases unmatched to any gene: 7. This CDR3 contains 14 residues. CDR3 coding DNA: TGTGCCAGCAGTGCACGGACAGGGGCCCACGAGCAGTACTTC. This gives the protein CASSARTGAHEQYF. The full variable domain, rest sourced from reference TRBV28 and TRBJ2-7, is DVKVTQSSRYLVKRTGEKVFLECVQDMDHENMFWYRQDPGLGLRLIYFSYDVKMKEKGDIPEGYSVSREKKERFSLILESASTNQTSMYLCASSARTGAHEQYFGPGTRLTVT.

The sample holds a few counts of this clonotype. This chain connects TRBV12-3 or TRBV12-4 to TRBJ1-1; maybe TRBD1 (6 bases). This CDR3 has 13 residues. The V and J ends lost 7 bases and 11 bases respectively, with 20 bases between them. The CDR3 region is CASTLGAGTRAFF. CDR3 nucleotide sequence: TGTGCCAGCACTTTGGGTGCCGGGACACGCGCTTTCTTT.

The rearrangement links TRBV11-3 to TRBJ2-1; 12 bases align to TRBD2. Germline CDR1 reads SGHNT; CDR2 reads YENEEA. The CDR3 covers 19 residues. J lost 7 bases, V lost 4 bases, and 17 bases had no gene match. The CDR3 DNA reads as TGTGCCAGCAGCTCCCTAAATAGGTGGACTAGCGGGACGAGGAATGAGCAGTTCTTC. The encoded protein is CASSSLNRWTSGTRNEQFF.

This clonotype was seen only a few times. The V and J genes are TRBV10-2 and TRBJ2-5; D possibly corresponds to TRBD2 (6 bases). Germline CDR1 WSHSY, CDR2 SAAADI. The CDR3 is made up of 13 amino acids. V was clipped by 9 bases and J by 2 bases, with 13 bases between them. The CDR3 here is CASSPSVQETQYF. DNA for the CDR3: TGCGCCAGTAGCCCTAGCGTACAAGAGACCCAGTACTTC.

The chain employs TRBV7-6 and TRBJ2-1; possibly TRBD2 for D (7 bases). The V end lost 1 base, the J end lost 6 bases, and 19 bases lay between the germline ends. Germline V gene lookup returns CDR1 SGHVS and CDR2 FNYEAQ. CDR3 length: 17 amino acids. CDR3 residues: CASSLGVGVGGGNEQFF. CDR3 nucleotides: TGTGCCAGCAGCTTAGGGGTTGGCGTGGGAGGGGGCAATGAGCAGTTCTTC.

About this clonotype: The junction differs from germline at one of its ends, possibly a read error. The chain is built from TRBV30 and TRBJ1-1; D possibly corresponds to TRBD1 (5 bases). The CDR3 totals 13 residues. The germline V gene encodes CDR1 GTSNPN and CDR2 SVGIG (reference sequence). Written as DNA, the CDR3 is TGTGCCTGGAGCACAGGACCTAACACTAAAGCTTTCTTT. Its protein is CAWSTGPNTKAFF.

This clonotype was seen more than once but under ten times. Here the CDR3 reads CASIDQGISNQPQHF. CDR3 nucleotides: TGTGCCAGCATCGACCAGGGGATCAGCAATCAGCCCCAGCATTTT. The chain couples TRBV6-5 to TRBJ1-5; possible D gene TRBD1, 6 bases. V was shortened by 7 bases and J by 1 base, with 14 bases between the two germline ends. CDR3 size: 15 residues. Germline lookup yields CDR1 MNHEY and CDR2 SVGAGI.

This rearrangement joins TRBV19 to TRBJ1-4; D not certain. The CDR3 has 13 amino acids. Trimming stripped 8 bases from V and 6 bases from J, with 13 bases between. The germline CDR1 and CDR2 sequences are LNHDA and SQIVND (reference sequence). CDR3 DNA sequence: TGTGCCAGTCGTTCAGATAAGCATGAAAAACTGTTTTTT. Amino acid sequence: CASRSDKHEKLFF. Full variable domain (missing parts from reference TRBV19 and TRBJ1-4): DGGITQSPKYLFRKEGQNVTLSCEQNLNHDAMYWYRQDPGQGLRLIYYSQIVNDFQKGDIAEGYSVSREKKESFPLTVTSAQKNPTAFYLCASRSDKHEKLFFGSGTQLSVL.